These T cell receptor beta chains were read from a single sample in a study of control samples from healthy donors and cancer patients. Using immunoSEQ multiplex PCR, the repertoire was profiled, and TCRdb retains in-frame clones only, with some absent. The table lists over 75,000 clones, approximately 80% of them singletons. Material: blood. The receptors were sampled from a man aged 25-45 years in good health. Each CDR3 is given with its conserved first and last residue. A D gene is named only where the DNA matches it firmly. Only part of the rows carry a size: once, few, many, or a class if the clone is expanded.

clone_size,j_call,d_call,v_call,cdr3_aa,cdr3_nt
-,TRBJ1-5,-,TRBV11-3,CASSFNRADNQPQHF,TGTGCCAGCAGCTTTAATAGGGCAGACAATCAGCCCCAGCATTTT
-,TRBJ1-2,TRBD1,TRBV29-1,CSVEETGGRGYTF,TGCAGCGTCGAAGAGACAGGGGGTAGGGGCTACACCTTC
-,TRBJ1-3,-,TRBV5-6,CASSLEGVGSGNTIYF,TGTGCCAGCAGCCTGGAGGGAGTCGGCTCTGGAAACACCATATATTTT
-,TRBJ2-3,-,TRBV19,CASGSETHTDTQYF,TGTGCCAGTGGGTCGGAGACCCACACAGATACGCAGTATTTT
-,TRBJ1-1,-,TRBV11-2,CASSPLSHRGEAFF,TGTGCCAGCAGCCCCCTAAGTCACAGAGGGGAAGCTTTCTTT
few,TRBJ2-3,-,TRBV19,CASRGISTDTQYF,TGTGCCAGTAGGGGAATCAGCACAGATACGCAGTATTTT
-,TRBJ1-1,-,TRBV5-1,CASSLFGGAEAFF,TGCGCCAGCAGCTTGTTCGGGGGCGCTGAAGCTTTCTTT
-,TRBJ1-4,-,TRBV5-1,CASKLGATNEKLFF,TGCGCCAGCAAGCTGGGGGCAACTAATGAAAAACTGTTTTTT
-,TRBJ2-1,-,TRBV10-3,CATSLSSYNEQFF,TGTGCCACCAGCCTGAGCTCCTACAATGAGCAGTTCTTC
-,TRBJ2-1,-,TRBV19,CASSRGGSTYNEQFF,TGTGCCAGTTCAAGGGGGGGGAGCACCTACAATGAGCAGTTCTTC
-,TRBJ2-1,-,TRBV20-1,CSARARNEQFF,TGCAGTGCTAGAGCTCGTAATGAGCAGTTCTTC
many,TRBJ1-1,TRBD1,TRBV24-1,CATSAGTGEAFF,TGTGCCACCAGTGCCGGGACAGGGGAAGCTTTCTTT